Shown below are 25 T cell receptor beta chains from a single sample sequenced in a study of blood T cell repertoires in COVID-19. Data came from immunoSEQ multiplex PCR; TCRdb stores just in-frame clones and leaves some out. The sample consists of around 100,000 clones, around 87% of them appearing once. The sequenced sample consisted of peripheral blood. Every receptor here comes from a man over 45 with active or convalescent COVID-19.

This sequence joins TRBV7-2 and TRBJ2-7, with 7 bases aligning to TRBD1. Trimming removed 7 bases from V and 2 bases from J; junction bases left unmatched: 11. This CDR3 has 15 residues. Germline CDR1 SGHTA, CDR2 FQGNSA. The CDR3 loop reads CASKIDRVFAYEQYF. Written as DNA, the CDR3 is TGTGCCAGCAAAATCGACAGGGTTTTCGCCTACGAGCAGTACTTC.

The chain recombines TRBV4-1 with TRBJ1-1; 7 nucleotides agree with TRBD1. Germline V gene sequence: CDR1 MGHRA, CDR2 YSYEKL. The CDR3 covers 14 residues. V lost 3 bases and J lost 4; bases outside the gene matches: 5. As DNA, the CDR3 is TGCGCCAGCAGCCATGTGGCAGGGGGCACTGAAGCTTTCTTT. This sequence encodes CASSHVAGGTEAFF.

This clone was seen only once. This CDR3 reads CASSLTGQWINEQYV. CDR3 nucleotides: TGTGCCAGCAGCTTAACCGGACAGTGGATTAACGAGCAGTACGTC. The genes are TRBV7-8 and TRBJ2-7, with a tentative D call TRBD1 (6 bases). Germline CDR1 is SGHVS and CDR2 is FQNEAQ. The CDR3 extends over 15 amino acids. Deletions cut 2 bases from V and 5 bases from J, with 16 bases between.

The CDR3 bases are TGCGCCAGCAGCACACAGGGGGCGAGCGGGGAGCTGTTTTTT. Protein sequence: CASSTQGASGELFF. V gene TRBV5-1 combines with J gene TRBJ2-2; 9 bases agree with TRBD1. Germline V gene lookup returns CDR1 SGHRS and CDR2 YFSETQ. Trimming took 4 bases from V and 7 from J; bases not matched to a gene: 5. CDR3 length equals 14 residues.

The chain recombines TRBV5-6 with TRBJ1-5, with 8 bases that match TRBD1. Germline values: CDR1 SGHDT, CDR2 YYEEEE. Losses at the gene ends were 0 bases for V and 5 bases for J; bases not matched to a gene: 4. The CDR3 runs to 15 residues. The CDR3 coding sequence is TGTGCCAGCAGCTTGGGGGTGACAGGGGATCAGCCCCAGCATTTT. Translating gives CASSLGVTGDQPQHF.

This clone was detected only once. This chain links TRBV28 with TRBJ1-5; 8 bases fit TRBD1. This CDR3 region has 16 residues. Germline CDR1 reads MDHEN; CDR2 reads SYDVKM. J gave up 3 bases and V 2 bases, and 6 bases lay outside the gene matches. The CDR3 DNA sequence: TGTGCCAGCAGTTTACTACAGGGGGTGTTCAATCAGCCCCAGCATTTT. Protein product: CASSLLQGVFNQPQHF.

A remark on this clone: This sample includes further DNA sequences coding for the same CDR3. The rearrangement uses TRBV5-1 and TRBJ1-4; TRBD1 aligns across 8 bases. The CDR3 runs 17 residues. Germline CDR1 and CDR2: SGHRS and YFSETQ. V lost 4 bases to trimming and J lost 0 bases; unmatched junction nucleotides: 8. CDR3 nucleotides: TGCGCCAGCAGCCCTGGACAGGGAACCGCAACTAATGAAAAACTGTTTTTT. Its protein product is CASSPGQGTATNEKLFF.

This chain links TRBV3-1 (or the pseudogene TRBV3-2) with TRBJ2-1; D is unresolved. Looked up from germline, CDR1 is LGHDT and CDR2 is YNNKEL (reference sequence). CDR3 length equals 17 residues. The V gene lost 1 base and the J gene lost 0 bases, with 13 bases spanning the gap. CDR3 sequence: CASSQGAVKLSYNEQFF. The DNA for the CDR3 is TGTGCCAGCAGCCAAGGGGCAGTCAAACTCTCCTACAATGAGCAGTTCTTC.

This clone was observed once. The CDR3 DNA sequence: TGTGCCAGCACCACGAGTCCAGGGGTGGGGGAAAAACTGTTTTTT. This gives the protein CASTTSPGVGEKLFF. The rearrangement links TRBV6-6 to TRBJ1-4, with D possibly being TRBD1 (6 bases). This CDR3 is built from 15 residues. The V and J ends lost 7 bases and 8 bases respectively, with 20 bases between them. Germline V gene sequence: CDR1 MNHNY, CDR2 SVGAGI (reference sequence).

The V and J genes are TRBV19 and TRBJ1-1, with 9 bases matching TRBD1. Looked up from germline, CDR1 is LNHDA and CDR2 is SQIVND (reference sequence). The V gene end was trimmed by 1 base and the J gene end by 3 bases; junction bases not matched to a gene: 9. The CDR3 length is 17 residues. The CDR3 loop is CASSIGMGQGDYTEAFF. CDR3 sequence (DNA): TGTGCCAGTAGTATAGGAATGGGACAGGGTGACTACACTGAAGCTTTCTTT.

The J gene is TRBJ2-1, the V gene TRBV7-6; D is unresolved. This CDR3 comprises 12 residues. Trimming left V 0 bases short and J 8 bases short, with 5 bases between. Per germline, CDR1 SGHVS and CDR2 FNYEAQ. The CDR3 is CASSLARDEQFF. CDR3 nucleotides: TGTGCCAGCAGCTTAGCGAGAGATGAGCAGTTCTTC.

This clone was observed a few times. The chain recombines TRBV7-9 with TRBJ2-7; possible D gene TRBD2, 5 bases. CDR3 size: 14 residues. Trimming left V 0 bases short and J 6 bases short, with 12 bases between. Germline values: CDR1 SEHNR, CDR2 FQNEAQ (reference sequence). The CDR3 region has the DNA TGTGCCAGCAGCTTAGCCTTGAGGGAAGGCGAGCAGTACGTC. This sequence encodes CASSLALREGEQYV.

The rearrangement uses TRBV19 and TRBJ2-3, with 12 bases matching TRBD2. The CDR3 is 16 residues long. J was trimmed by 6 bases and V by 0 bases; bases with no gene match: 4. Germline-derived CDR1 and CDR2 are LNHDA and SQIVND (reference sequence). The chain's CDR3 is CASSIDTSGGSDTQYF. The CDR3 region has the DNA TGTGCCAGTAGTATAGATACTAGCGGGGGGTCGGATACGCAGTATTTT.

The genes are TRBV6-5 and TRBJ1-1, with D possibly being TRBD1 (5 bases). The CDR3 runs 14 residues. CDR1 and CDR2 from the germline V gene are MNHEY and SVGAGI. The ends were cut back, 5 bases at V and 5 bases at J, with 15 bases in the middle. This CDR3 is CASSPPGRGTEAFF. The CDR3 DNA reads TGTGCCAGCAGTCCCCCGGGACGGGGGACTGAAGCTTTCTTT.

V is TRBV6-2 or TRBV6-3 and J is TRBJ2-2; 14 bases are a match to TRBD2. The CDR3 runs to 16 residues. Germline V lookup: CDR1 MNHEY, CDR2 SVGEGT. V shed 5 bases and J 7 bases; nucleotides not matched to a gene: 6. The CDR3 loop is CASSKRTSGGNGELFF. CDR3 in DNA: TGTGCCAGCAGTAAACGGACTAGCGGGGGGAACGGGGAGCTGTTTTTT.

This chain connects TRBV10-2 to TRBJ1-1; D possibly corresponds to TRBD1 (5 bases). V was trimmed by 8 bases and J by 0 bases, leaving 10 bases between them. The CDR3 contains 13 residues. CDR1 is WSHSY and CDR2 is SAAADI in the germline V gene. In nucleotides, the CDR3 is TGCGCCAGCGGGGGGTTCTTGAACACTGAAGCTTTCTTT. Residues: CASGGFLNTEAFF.

V usage is TRBV10-3 and J usage is TRBJ1-1; D gene uncertain. CDR1 is ENHRY, CDR2 SYGVKD, per germline. This CDR3 is built from 13 residues. Trimming removed 2 bases from V and 0 bases from J, with 4 bases in between. The CDR3 reads CAISETVNTEAFF. The CDR3 DNA reads as TGTGCCATCAGTGAGACGGTGAACACTGAAGCTTTCTTT.

DNA of the CDR3: TGTGCCAGTAGTCAGGACAGGGGGAAAGAGACCCAGTACTTC. Protein product: CASSQDRGKETQYF. The V gene is TRBV19, the J gene TRBJ2-5, with 10 bases aligning to TRBD1. Trimming took 5 bases from V and 3 from J; bases not matched to a gene: 3. CDR3 length: 14 residues. Per the germline V gene, CDR1 is LNHDA and CDR2 is SQIVND (reference sequence).

J is TRBJ1-5 and V is TRBV2; 8 bases map to TRBD1. There are 15 residues in the CDR3. The germline gives CDR1 SNHLY, CDR2 FYNNEI. Trimming took 6 bases from V and 0 from J; bases not matched to a gene: 4. The CDR3 nucleotides read TGTGCCAGCAGCCAGGACAGGGTTAGCAATCAGCCCCAGCATTTT. This encodes CASSQDRVSNQPQHF. Using reference TRBV2 and TRBJ1-5 for the parts outside the CDR3, the full variable domain is EPEVTQTPSHQVTQMGQEVILRCVPISNHLYFYWYRQILGQKVEFLVSFYNNEISEKSEIFDDQFSVERPDGSNFTLKIRSTKLEDSAMYFCASSQDRVSNQPQHFGDGTRLSIL.

The J gene is TRBJ1-2, the V gene TRBV27, with 8 bases fitting TRBD1. Per the germline V gene, CDR1 is MNHEY and CDR2 is SMNVEV (reference sequence). J lost 5 bases, V lost 4 bases, and 9 bases had no gene match. The CDR3 length is 15 residues. This chain's CDR3 is CASSSRTGNLYGYTF. DNA of the CDR3: TGTGCCAGCAGTTCCCGGACAGGGAACCTTTATGGCTACACCTTC.

The J gene is TRBJ1-1, the V gene TRBV5-8, with D hard to call. The V end was cut by 1 base, the J end by 3 bases, with 4 bases between. This CDR3 region has 12 residues. Germline CDR1 is SGHTS and CDR2 is YDEGEE. The CDR3 DNA sequence: TGTGCCAGCAGCTTGACGGACACTGAAGCTTTCTTT. This encodes CASSLTDTEAFF. Variable domain in full (rest from reference TRBV5-8 and TRBJ1-1): EAGVTQSPTHLIKTRGQQATLRCSPISGHTSVYWYQQALGLGLQFLLWYDEGEERNRGNFPPRFSGRQFPNYSSELNVNALELEDSALYLCASSLTDTEAFFGQGTRLTVV.

This chain joins TRBV6-1 and TRBJ1-5, with 7 bases lining up with TRBD1. V gave up 1 base and J gave up 9 bases; unmatched junction bases: 3. The CDR3 runs to 13 residues. Germline V gene lookup returns CDR1 MNHNS and CDR2 SASEGT. The CDR3 protein is CASSEDRGRPQHF. DNA for the CDR3: TGTGCCAGCAGTGAAGACAGGGGTAGGCCCCAGCATTTT.

The rearrangement links TRBV18 to TRBJ2-7; D is possibly TRBD2 (5 bases). Per germline, CDR1 KGHSH and CDR2 LQKENI. The CDR3 contains 12 residues. Deletions cut 0 bases from V and 6 bases from J, with 6 bases between. The CDR3 sequence: CASSPPSGEQYV. The CDR3 DNA follows: TGTGCCAGCTCACCACCCAGCGGCGAGCAGTACGTC.

V gene TRBV24-1 combines with J gene TRBJ2-4; tentatively, D is TRBD1 (5 bases). V lost 4 bases, J lost 7 bases, and 10 bases lay in between. Germline CDR1 and CDR2: KGHDR and SFDVKD. The CDR3 extends over 13 amino acids. CDR3 residues: CATSEGVGNIQYF. The DNA of the CDR3 is TGTGCCACCAGTGAAGGGGTGGGGAACATTCAGTACTTC.

The chain carries TRBV3-1 (or the pseudogene TRBV3-2) and TRBJ2-5; D may be TRBD1 (5 bases). V was pared by 4 bases and J by 5 bases, with 14 bases between. Germline CDR1 and CDR2: LGHDT and YNNKEL (reference sequence). This CDR3 comprises 14 residues. This chain's CDR3 is CASSPSRTLETQYF. The CDR3 DNA reads as TGTGCCAGCAGCCCCAGCAGGACACTTGAGACCCAGTACTTC.